This section outlines one T cell receptor (beta chain) sequence together with its context. The antigen remains unidentified. The library was built from about 0.4 ug RNA with molecular barcoded adaptors for alpha/delta and beta/gamma chains. TCRdb independently ran MiXCR on the reads; one entry per CDR3 protein. Here the sample spans 100,000 to 150,000 distinct CDR3 sequences, 10% to 15% being singletons. The sample belongs to a study of read filtering for tumor transcriptome and immune sequencing. As for the study in general: After DNase treatment, RNA was made into whole-transcriptome libraries. IR-seq gave about 3.5 to 10.27 million TCR reads per sample; RNA-seq gave about 80 to 1273. Points from the study as a whole: IR-seq and RNA-seq agreed better without single-read clonotypes. This fraction held mixed bone marrow immune cells after CD138-negative sorting.

This CDR3 contains 13 residues. V was clipped by 5 bases and J by 6 bases; unmatched bases: 2. Germline V gives CDR1 MNHNS, CDR2 SASEGT. This chain uses TRBV6-1 with TRBJ2-2, with 8 bases aligning to TRBD1. Sequencing was carried out using a population of CD138-negative cells sorted from bone marrow. The sequence derives from a donor aged 40 or older with multiple myeloma. The CDR3 region is CASSIQGAGELFF. Written as DNA, the CDR3 is TGTGCCAGCAGTATACAGGGGGCCGGGGAGCTGTTTTTT.